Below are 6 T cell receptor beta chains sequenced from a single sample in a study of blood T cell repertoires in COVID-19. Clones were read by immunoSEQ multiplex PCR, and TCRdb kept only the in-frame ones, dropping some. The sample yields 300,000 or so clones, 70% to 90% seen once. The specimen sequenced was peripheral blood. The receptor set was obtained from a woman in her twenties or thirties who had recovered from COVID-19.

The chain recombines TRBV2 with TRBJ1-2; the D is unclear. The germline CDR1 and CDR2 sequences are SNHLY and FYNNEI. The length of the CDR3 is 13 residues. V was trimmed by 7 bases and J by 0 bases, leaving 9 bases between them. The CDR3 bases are TGTGCCAGCATCTACAGAGCTAACTATGGCTACACCTTC. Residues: CASIYRANYGYTF.

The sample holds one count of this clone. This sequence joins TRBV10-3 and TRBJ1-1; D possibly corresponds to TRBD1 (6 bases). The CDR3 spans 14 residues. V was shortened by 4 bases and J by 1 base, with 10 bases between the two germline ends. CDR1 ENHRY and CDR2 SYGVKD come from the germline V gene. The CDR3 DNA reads TGTGCCATCAGTGTTACGGGACAGAACACTGAAGCTTTCTTT. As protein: CAISVTGQNTEAFF.

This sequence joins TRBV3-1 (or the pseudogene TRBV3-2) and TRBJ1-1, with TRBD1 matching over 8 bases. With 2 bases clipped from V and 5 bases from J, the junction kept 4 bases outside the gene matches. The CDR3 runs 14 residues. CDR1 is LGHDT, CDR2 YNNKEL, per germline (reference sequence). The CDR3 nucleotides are TGTGCCAGCAGCCAACAGGGGGCTAGAACTGAAGCTTTCTTT. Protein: CASSQQGARTEAFF.

CDR3 sequence: CASRTGSNEKLFF. The DNA of the CDR3 is TGCGCCAGCAGGACAGGGTCTAATGAAAAACTGTTTTTT. The chain employs TRBV5-1 and TRBJ1-4, with 7 bases fitting TRBD1. The CDR3 is made up of 13 amino acids. In germline, CDR1 is SGHRS, CDR2 YFSETQ. With V trimmed by 5 bases and J by 3 bases, 1 base remained unmatched. The whole variable domain, filled in from reference TRBV5-1 and TRBJ1-4, reads KAGVTQTPRYLIKTRGQQVTLSCSPISGHRSVSWYQQTPGQGLQFLFEYFSETQRNKGNFPGRFSGRQFSNSRSEMNVSTLELGDSALYLCASRTGSNEKLFFGSGTQLSVL.

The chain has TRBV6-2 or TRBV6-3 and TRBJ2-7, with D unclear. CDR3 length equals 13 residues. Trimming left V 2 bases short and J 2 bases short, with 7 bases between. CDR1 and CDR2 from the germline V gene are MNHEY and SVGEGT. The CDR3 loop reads CASSYTDTYEQYF. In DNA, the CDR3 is TGTGCCAGCAGTTACACTGACACCTACGAGCAGTACTTC.

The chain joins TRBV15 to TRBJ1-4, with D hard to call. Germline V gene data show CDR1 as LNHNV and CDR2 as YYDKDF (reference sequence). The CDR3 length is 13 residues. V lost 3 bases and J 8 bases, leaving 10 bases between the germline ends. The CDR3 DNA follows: TGTGCCACCAGCAGGTCAAACAGAGAAAAACTGTTTTTT. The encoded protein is CATSRSNREKLFF.